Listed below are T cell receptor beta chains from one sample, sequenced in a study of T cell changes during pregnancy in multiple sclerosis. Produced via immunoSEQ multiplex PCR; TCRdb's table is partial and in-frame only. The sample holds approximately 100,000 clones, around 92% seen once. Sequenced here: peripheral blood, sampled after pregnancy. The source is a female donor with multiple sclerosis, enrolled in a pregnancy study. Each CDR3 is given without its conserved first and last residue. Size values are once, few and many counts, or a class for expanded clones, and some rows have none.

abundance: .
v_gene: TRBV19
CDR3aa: ASSRPEAGNTIY

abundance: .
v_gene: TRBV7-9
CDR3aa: ASSLTGRRGSEKLF

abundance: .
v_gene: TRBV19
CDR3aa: ASSISGTGSYEQY

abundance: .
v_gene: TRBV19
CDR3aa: ASDPGRGGSSSYNEQF

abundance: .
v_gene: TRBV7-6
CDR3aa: ASSLSRAQETQY

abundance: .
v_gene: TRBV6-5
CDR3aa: ASSPAGGKDTEAF

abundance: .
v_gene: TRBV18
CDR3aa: ASSPRGQGAINYGYT

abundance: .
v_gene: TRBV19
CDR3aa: ASILSGGENYGYT

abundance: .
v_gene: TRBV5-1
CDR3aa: ASSPGTENEKLF

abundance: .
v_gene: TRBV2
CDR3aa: ASSEARRAGGAQH

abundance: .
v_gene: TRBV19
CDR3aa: ASTQGRSEAF

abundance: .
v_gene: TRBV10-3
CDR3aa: AISVSTTRPSGGLTEAF

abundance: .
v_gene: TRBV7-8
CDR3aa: ASSLLTGLGDGTQY

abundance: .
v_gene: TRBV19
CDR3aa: ASSPIGETQETQY

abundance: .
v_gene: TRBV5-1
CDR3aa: ASSLGDRGTGELF

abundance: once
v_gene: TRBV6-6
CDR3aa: ASRVRTASEAF

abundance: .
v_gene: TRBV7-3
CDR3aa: ASSLTGPPGEQF

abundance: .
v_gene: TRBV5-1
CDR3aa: ASSQGGAYQETQY

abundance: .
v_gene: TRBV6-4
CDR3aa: ASSEVAERTDTQY

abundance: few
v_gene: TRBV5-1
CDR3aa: ASSLTGTLSQPQH

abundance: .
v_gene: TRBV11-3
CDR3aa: ASSLPGGTGELF

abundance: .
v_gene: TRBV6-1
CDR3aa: ASRDDKGRYQPQH

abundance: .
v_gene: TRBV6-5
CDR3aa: ASSLDRYYNEQF

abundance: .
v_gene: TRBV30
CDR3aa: AWSADRGVSPLH

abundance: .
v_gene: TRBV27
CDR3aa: ASSLSGDLGDEQF

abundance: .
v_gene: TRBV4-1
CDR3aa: ASSRKSGTEIRELF

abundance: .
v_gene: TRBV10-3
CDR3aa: AISESSQGGEQY

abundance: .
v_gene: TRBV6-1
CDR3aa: ASSEILTGTYGYT

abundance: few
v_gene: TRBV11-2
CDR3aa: ASSSRWTGENTEAF